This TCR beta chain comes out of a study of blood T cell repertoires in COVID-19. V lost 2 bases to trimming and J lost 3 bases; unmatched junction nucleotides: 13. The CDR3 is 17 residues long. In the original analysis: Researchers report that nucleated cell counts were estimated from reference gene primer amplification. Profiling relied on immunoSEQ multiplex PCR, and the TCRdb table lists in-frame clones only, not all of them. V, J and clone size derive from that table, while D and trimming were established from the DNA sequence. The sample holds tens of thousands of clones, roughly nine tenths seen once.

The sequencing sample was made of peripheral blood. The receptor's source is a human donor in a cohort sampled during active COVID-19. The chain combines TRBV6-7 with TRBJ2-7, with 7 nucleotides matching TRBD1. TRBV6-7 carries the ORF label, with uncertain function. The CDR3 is CASSYPKHQGDGYEQYF. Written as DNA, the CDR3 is TGTGCCAGCAGTTACCCAAAACATCAGGGGGATGGCTACGAGCAGTACTTC.